Each of the 17 T cell receptor beta chains below was sequenced from the same sample in a study of vaccination and CD4 T cells after COVID-19. As for treatment: approximately nine-day PBMC culture with coronavirus spike peptide pools or control peptides (ViraFEST assay). Sequencing of DNA taken from cultured CD4+ T cells relied on the Oncomine TCR Beta short-read assay. One entry per CDR3 protein results from TCRdb running MiXCR on the PCR reads. The sample consists of 15,000 to 25,000 distinct CDR3 sequences, roughly 51% of them appearing once. The antigens these receptors bind are not known. Specimen: CD4+ T cells from blood, cultured in vitro. The receptors shown here come from a human donor who had recovered from COVID-19.

The chain links TRBV15 to TRBJ2-7; weak D call: TRBD2 (6 bases). The germline gives CDR1 LNHNV, CDR2 YYDKDF (reference sequence). This CDR3 region has 13 residues. The ends were cut back, 8 bases at V and 2 bases at J, with 13 bases in the middle. The CDR3 nucleotides read TGTGCCACCCACCGTAGCGGTACCTACGAGCAGTACTTC. Translated, it gives CATHRSGTYEQYF.

This chain uses TRBV6-5 with TRBJ1-4; unclear D gene. Trimming removed 4 bases from V and 4 bases from J, with 7 bases in between. The length of the CDR3 is 13 residues. CDR1 MNHEY and CDR2 SVGAGI come from the germline V gene. For the CDR3, the DNA is TGTGCCAGCAGTTCCTGGATTAATGAAAAACTGTTTTTT. It yields the protein CASSSWINEKLFF.

The chain carries TRBV19 and TRBJ2-3; D is possibly TRBD2 (6 bases). The germline gives CDR1 LNHDA, CDR2 SQIVND (reference sequence). The CDR3 is 15 residues long. V lost 5 bases and J 0 bases, leaving 12 bases between the germline ends. CDR3 amino acids: CASSEVGTSTDTQYF. In nucleotides, the CDR3 is TGTGCCAGTAGTGAAGTCGGGACTAGCACAGATACGCAGTATTTT.

This chain joins TRBV7-2 and TRBJ2-7; maybe TRBD1 (6 bases). Germline lookup yields CDR1 SGHTA and CDR2 FQGNSA. V gave up 5 bases and J gave up 0 bases, with 14 bases separating them. This CDR3 has 15 residues. The CDR3 DNA sequence: TGTGCCAGCAGCCCTCGACGACAGGACTCCTACGAGCAGTACTTC. This gives the protein CASSPRRQDSYEQYF. The whole variable domain, filled in from reference TRBV7-2 and TRBJ2-7, reads GAGVSQSPSNKVTEKGKDVELRCDPISGHTALYWYRQSLGQGLEFLIYFQGNSAPDKSGLPSDRFSAERTGGSVSTLTIQRTQQEDSAVYLCASSPRRQDSYEQYFGPGTRLTVT.

This chain links TRBV7-9 with TRBJ1-1; the D is unclear. From germline, CDR1 is SEHNR and CDR2 FQNEAQ (reference sequence). There are 13 residues in the CDR3. Trimming took off 3 bases at V and 1 base at J, with 6 bases between the two ends. The CDR3: CASSLNTNTEAFF. In nucleotides, the CDR3 is TGTGCCAGCAGCTTGAACACGAACACTGAAGCTTTCTTT.

This clonotype has only a few counts. The chain has TRBV10-3 and TRBJ1-4, with 7 nucleotides matching TRBD1. Germline V lookup: CDR1 ENHRY, CDR2 SYGVKD. Germline trimming cut 0 bases from V and 7 bases from J; bases unmatched to any gene: 5. The CDR3 is 15 residues long. This CDR3 is CAISESRQGSEKLFF. CDR3 DNA sequence: TGTGCCATCAGTGAGTCTAGACAGGGCAGTGAAAAACTGTTTTTT.

This clonotype appeared a few times. This chain joins TRBV12-3 or TRBV12-4 and TRBJ1-2, with 9 bases lining up with TRBD1. J gave up 7 bases and V 7 bases, and 16 bases lay outside the gene matches. The CDR3 is 16 residues long. CDR3 nucleotide sequence: TGTGCCAGCACCCGGGACAGGGTGTATTCCCTTGTTGGCTACACCTTC. This sequence encodes CASTRDRVYSLVGYTF.

CDR3 nucleotide sequence: TGTGCCACCAGTGACCCTGCAGGGAGTGCCGGGGAGCTGTTTTTT. This codes for CATSDPAGSAGELFF. This rearrangement joins TRBV24-1 to TRBJ2-2; D may be TRBD1 or TRBD2 (5 bases each). The CDR3 is 15 residues long. V dropped 4 bases and J dropped 6 bases, with 14 bases sitting between them. The germline V gene encodes CDR1 KGHDR and CDR2 SFDVKD.

V and J are TRBV5-4 and TRBJ2-3; 7 nucleotides line up with TRBD2. In germline, CDR1 is SGHNT, CDR2 YYREEE (reference sequence). V shed 3 bases, J shed 3 bases, and the junction held 7 bases outside the gene matches. CDR3 length: 15 amino acids. This chain's CDR3 is CASSSLASGTDTQYF. The CDR3 DNA follows: TGTGCCAGCAGCTCACTAGCGTCCGGGACAGATACGCAGTATTTT. Using reference TRBV5-4 and TRBJ2-3 for the parts outside the CDR3, the full variable domain is ETGVTQSPTHLIKTRGQQVTLRCSSQSGHNTVSWYQQALGQGPQFIFQYYREEENGRGNFPPRFSGLQFPNYSSELNVNALELDDSALYLCASSSLASGTDTQYFGPGTRLTVL.

V is TRBV6-5 and J is TRBJ2-1; weak D call: TRBD1 (5 bases). Germline CDR1 reads MNHEY; CDR2 reads SVGAGI. The CDR3 runs to 13 residues. V gave up 2 bases and J gave up 10 bases, with 12 bases separating them. The CDR3 sequence is CASSYATVSEQFF. The CDR3 region has the DNA TGTGCCAGCAGTTACGCGACAGTGTCAGAGCAGTTCTTC.

This clonotype came up a few times. The chain couples TRBV2 to TRBJ2-3; 10 bases map to TRBD2. This CDR3 contains 15 residues. With 6 bases clipped from V and 5 bases from J, the junction kept 8 bases outside the gene matches. CDR1 is SNHLY, CDR2 FYNNEI, per germline. The CDR3 DNA follows: TGTGCCAGCAGCCCCACTAGCGGGGCTGAAGATACGCAGTATTTT. As protein: CASSPTSGAEDTQYF.

The rearrangement uses TRBV12-3 or TRBV12-4 and TRBJ1-5, with TRBD1 matching 10 bases. With V trimmed by 5 bases and J by 0 bases, 4 bases remained unmatched. The CDR3 sequence is 16 residues long. The CDR3 is CASSDRGLYSNQPQHF. CDR3 nucleotides: TGTGCCAGCAGTGACAGGGGGCTGTATAGCAATCAGCCCCAGCATTTT.

V gene TRBV5-4 combines with J gene TRBJ2-1, with D uncertain. V shed 4 bases and J shed 4 bases, with 3 bases lying between them. This CDR3 comprises 11 residues. CDR1 is SGHNT, CDR2 YYREEE, per germline (reference sequence). The CDR3 spells CASSIYNEQFF. Written as DNA, the CDR3 is TGTGCCAGCAGCATATACAATGAGCAGTTCTTC.

The V gene is TRBV11-3, the J gene TRBJ2-3, with 9 positions matching TRBD2. The CDR3 runs 13 residues. Germline V gene sequence: CDR1 SGHNT, CDR2 YENEEA. Trimming removed 5 bases from V and 11 bases from J; junction bases left unmatched: 8. CDR3 DNA sequence: TGTGCCAGCAGCAGGAGTAGCGGGGGCCTGCAGTATTTT. It codes for CASSRSSGGLQYF.

The chain employs TRBV6-1 and TRBJ1-3; 8 nucleotides align to TRBD1. This CDR3 has 16 amino acids. The trim removed 4 bases at V and 3 bases at J, leaving 8 bases unmatched. The germline V gene encodes CDR1 MNHNS and CDR2 SASEGT. The CDR3, as DNA: TGTGCCAGCAGTGCCTCCGGACAGGGAAGTGGAAACACCATATATTTT. This encodes CASSASGQGSGNTIYF.

A note on this clonotype: A junction end diverges from the germline sequence, so it may reflect a read error. The rearrangement links TRBV19 to TRBJ1-2, with 7 nucleotides matching TRBD1. The CDR3 has 13 amino acids. Germline CDR1 and CDR2: LNHDA and SQIVND (reference sequence). The CDR3 DNA follows: TGTGCCAGTAGTAATAACAGGGGCTATGACTACACCTTC. Its protein product is CASSNNRGYDYTF.

V gene TRBV20-1 combines with J gene TRBJ1-6; D possibly corresponds to TRBD1 (6 bases). The CDR3 spans 16 residues. Per germline, CDR1 DFQATT and CDR2 SNEGSKA (reference sequence). Trimming left V 6 bases short and J 0 bases short, with 15 bases between. The CDR3 region is CSAQGGTGSYNSPLHF. CDR3 bases: TGCAGTGCGCAAGGGGGTACAGGCTCCTATAATTCACCCCTCCACTTT.